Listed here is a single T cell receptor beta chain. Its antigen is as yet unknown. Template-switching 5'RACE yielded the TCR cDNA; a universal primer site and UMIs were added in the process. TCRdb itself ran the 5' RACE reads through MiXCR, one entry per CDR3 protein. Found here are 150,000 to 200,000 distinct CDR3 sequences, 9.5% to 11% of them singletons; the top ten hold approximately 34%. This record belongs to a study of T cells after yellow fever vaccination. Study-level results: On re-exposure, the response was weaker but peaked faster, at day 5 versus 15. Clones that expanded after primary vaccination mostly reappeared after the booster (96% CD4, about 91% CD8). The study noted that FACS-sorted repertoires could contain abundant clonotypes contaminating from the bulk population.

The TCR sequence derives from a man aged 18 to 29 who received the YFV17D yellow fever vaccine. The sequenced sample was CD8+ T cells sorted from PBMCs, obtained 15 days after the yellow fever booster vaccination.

The CDR3, as DNA: TGTGCCAGCAGCTCCCGGGACACCTCCGTCCCTAACTATGGCTACACCTTC. Its translation: CASSSRDTSVPNYGYTF. The chain recombines TRBV7-9 with TRBJ1-2, with D tentatively TRBD1 (6 bases). Germline loops: CDR1 SEHNR, CDR2 FQNEAQ (reference sequence). The V and J ends lost 4 bases and 0 bases respectively, with 18 bases between them. This CDR3 comprises 17 residues.